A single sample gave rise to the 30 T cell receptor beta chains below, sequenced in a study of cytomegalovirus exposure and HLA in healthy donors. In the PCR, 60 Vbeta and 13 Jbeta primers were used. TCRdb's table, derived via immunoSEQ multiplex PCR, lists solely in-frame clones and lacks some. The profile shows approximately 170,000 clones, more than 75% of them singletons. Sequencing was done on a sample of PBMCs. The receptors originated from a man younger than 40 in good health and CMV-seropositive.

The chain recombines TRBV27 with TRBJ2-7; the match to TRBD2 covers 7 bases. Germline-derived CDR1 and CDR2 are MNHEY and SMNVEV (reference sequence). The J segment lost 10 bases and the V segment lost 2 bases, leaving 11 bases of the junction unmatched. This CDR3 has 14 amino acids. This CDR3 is CASSLSQGLREQYF. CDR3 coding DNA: TGTGCCAGCAGTTTAAGCCAGGGACTACGAGAACAGTACTTC.

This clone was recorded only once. Here the CDR3 DNA reads TGCGCCAGCAGCCAAGGCCCGGGAGCATCATACGAGCAGTACTTC. Amino acid sequence: CASSQGPGASYEQYF. The gene calls are TRBV4-3 and TRBJ2-7, with D possibly TRBD2 on 6 matching bases. CDR1 and CDR2 from the germline V gene are LGHNA and YSLEER. The CDR3 spans 15 residues. Trimming removed 1 base from V and 4 bases from J, with 14 bases in between.

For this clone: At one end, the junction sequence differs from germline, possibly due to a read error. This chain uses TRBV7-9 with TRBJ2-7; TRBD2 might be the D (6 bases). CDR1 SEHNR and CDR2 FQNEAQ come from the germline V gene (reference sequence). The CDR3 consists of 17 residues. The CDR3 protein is CSSSLAPGGALSYEQYF. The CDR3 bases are TGTTCCAGCAGCTTAGCGCCCGGCGGGGCCCTCTCCTACGAGCAGTACTTC.

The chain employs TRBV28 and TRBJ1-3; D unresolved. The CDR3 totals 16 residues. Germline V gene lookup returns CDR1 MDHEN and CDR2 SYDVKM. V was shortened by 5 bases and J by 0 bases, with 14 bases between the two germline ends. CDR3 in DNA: TGTGCCAGCAGTCCCCGACACTTAACCTCTGGAAACACCATATATTTT. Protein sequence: CASSPRHLTSGNTIYF.

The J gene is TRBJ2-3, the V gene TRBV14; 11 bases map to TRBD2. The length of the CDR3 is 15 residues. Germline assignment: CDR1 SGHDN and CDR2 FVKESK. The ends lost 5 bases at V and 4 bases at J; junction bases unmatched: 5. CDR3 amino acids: CASSYLAGGSDTQYF. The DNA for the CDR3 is TGTGCCAGCAGCTACCTAGCGGGAGGTTCAGATACGCAGTATTTT.

The DNA of the CDR3 is TGTGCCAGCAGTGAAGTCAGGAATGAGCAGTTCTTC. It yields the protein CASSEVRNEQFF. V and J are TRBV2 and TRBJ2-1; D is uncertain. V dropped 1 base and J dropped 7 bases, with 5 bases sitting between them. Germline CDR1 SNHLY, CDR2 FYNNEI. The CDR3 contains 12 residues.

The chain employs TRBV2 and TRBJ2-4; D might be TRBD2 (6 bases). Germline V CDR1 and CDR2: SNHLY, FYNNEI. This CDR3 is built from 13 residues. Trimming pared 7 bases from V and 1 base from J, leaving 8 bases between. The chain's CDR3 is CASKAGAKNIQYF. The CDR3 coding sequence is TGTGCCAGCAAGGCGGGGGCCAAAAACATTCAGTACTTC.

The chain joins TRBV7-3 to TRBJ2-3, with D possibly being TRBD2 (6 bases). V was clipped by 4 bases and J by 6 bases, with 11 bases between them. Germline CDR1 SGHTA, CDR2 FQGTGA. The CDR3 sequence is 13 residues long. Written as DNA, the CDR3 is TGTGCCAGCAGCTGGGCCCGGGAGGATACGCAGTATTTT. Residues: CASSWAREDTQYF.

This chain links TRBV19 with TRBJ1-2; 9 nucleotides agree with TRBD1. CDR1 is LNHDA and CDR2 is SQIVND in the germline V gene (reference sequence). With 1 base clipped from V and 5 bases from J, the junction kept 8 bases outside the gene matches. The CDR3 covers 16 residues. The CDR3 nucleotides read TGTGCCAGTAGTATAGCCCCTCACAGGGGGCTTTATGGCTACACCTTC. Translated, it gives CASSIAPHRGLYGYTF.

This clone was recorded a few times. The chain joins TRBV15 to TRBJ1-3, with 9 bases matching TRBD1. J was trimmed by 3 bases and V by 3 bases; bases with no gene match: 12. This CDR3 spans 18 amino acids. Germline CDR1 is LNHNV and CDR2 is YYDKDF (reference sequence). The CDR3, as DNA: TGTGCCACCAGCAGGCCGAGACCGGGACAGGGACGTGGAAACACCATATATTTT. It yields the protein CATSRPRPGQGRGNTIYF. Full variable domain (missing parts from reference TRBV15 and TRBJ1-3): DAMVIQNPRYQVTQFGKPVTLSCSQTLNHNVMYWYQQKSSQAPKLLFHYYDKDFNNEADTPDNFQSRRPNTSFCFLDIRSPGLGDTAMYLCATSRPRPGQGRGNTIYFGEGSWLTVV.

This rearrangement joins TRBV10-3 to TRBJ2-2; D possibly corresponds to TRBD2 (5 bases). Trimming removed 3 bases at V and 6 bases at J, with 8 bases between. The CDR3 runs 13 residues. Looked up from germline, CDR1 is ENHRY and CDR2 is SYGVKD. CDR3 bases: TGTGCCATCAGTGACCTAGCTCCCGGGGAGCTGTTTTTT. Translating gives CAISDLAPGELFF.

The CDR3 protein is CASSPELQGPYEQYF. The CDR3 DNA sequence: TGTGCCAGCTCCCCCGAATTGCAGGGGCCCTACGAGCAGTACTTC. This chain joins TRBV18 and TRBJ2-7; a possible D gene is TRBD1 (6 bases). V was shortened by 6 bases and J by 2 bases, with 17 bases between the two germline ends. The germline V gene encodes CDR1 KGHSH and CDR2 LQKENI. The CDR3 length is 15 residues.

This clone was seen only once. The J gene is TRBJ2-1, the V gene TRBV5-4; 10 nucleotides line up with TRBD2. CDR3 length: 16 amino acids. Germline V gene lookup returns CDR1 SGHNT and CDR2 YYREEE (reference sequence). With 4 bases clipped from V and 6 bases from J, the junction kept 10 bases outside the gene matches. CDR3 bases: TGTGCCAGCAGCCTATTCCTAGCGGGAGATTCCAATGAGCAGTTCTTC. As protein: CASSLFLAGDSNEQFF.

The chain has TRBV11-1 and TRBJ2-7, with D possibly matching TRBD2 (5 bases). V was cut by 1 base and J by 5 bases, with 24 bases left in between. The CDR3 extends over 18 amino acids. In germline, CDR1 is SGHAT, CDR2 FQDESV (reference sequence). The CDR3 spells CASSLVPSGEGGFNEQYV. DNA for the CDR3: TGTGCCAGCAGCTTAGTACCCAGTGGAGAGGGCGGCTTTAACGAGCAGTACGTC.

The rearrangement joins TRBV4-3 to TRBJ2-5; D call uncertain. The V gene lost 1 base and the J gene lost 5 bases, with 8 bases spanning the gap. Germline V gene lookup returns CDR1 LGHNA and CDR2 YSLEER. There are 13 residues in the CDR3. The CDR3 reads CASSQVGRETQYF. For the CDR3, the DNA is TGCGCCAGCAGCCAAGTGGGCAGGGAGACCCAGTACTTC.

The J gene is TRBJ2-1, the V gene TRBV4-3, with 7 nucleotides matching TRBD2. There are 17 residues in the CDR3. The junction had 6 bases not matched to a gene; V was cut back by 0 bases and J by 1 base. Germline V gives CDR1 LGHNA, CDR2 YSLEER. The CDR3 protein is CASSQDLVGGSYNEQFF. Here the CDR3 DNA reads TGCGCCAGCAGCCAAGATCTGGTGGGAGGGTCCTACAATGAGCAGTTCTTC.

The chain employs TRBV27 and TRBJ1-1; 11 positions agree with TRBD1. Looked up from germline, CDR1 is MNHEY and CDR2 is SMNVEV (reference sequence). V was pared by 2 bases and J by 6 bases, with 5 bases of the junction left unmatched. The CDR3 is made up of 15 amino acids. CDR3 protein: CASSLGQGASSEAFF. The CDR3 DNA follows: TGTGCCAGCAGTTTAGGACAGGGGGCTTCCTCTGAAGCTTTCTTT.

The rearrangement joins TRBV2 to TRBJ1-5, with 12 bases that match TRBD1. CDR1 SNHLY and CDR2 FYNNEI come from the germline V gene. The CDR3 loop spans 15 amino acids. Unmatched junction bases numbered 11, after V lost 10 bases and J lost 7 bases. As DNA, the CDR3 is TGTGCCACCGCGACGGGACAGGGGGCTAGGCAGCCCCAGCATTTT. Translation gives CATATGQGARQPQHF. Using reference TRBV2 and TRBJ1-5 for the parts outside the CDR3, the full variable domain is EPEVTQTPSHQVTQMGQEVILRCVPISNHLYFYWYRQILGQKVEFLVSFYNNEISEKSEIFDDQFSVERPDGSNFTLKIRSTKLEDSAMYFCATATGQGARQPQHFGDGTRLSIL.

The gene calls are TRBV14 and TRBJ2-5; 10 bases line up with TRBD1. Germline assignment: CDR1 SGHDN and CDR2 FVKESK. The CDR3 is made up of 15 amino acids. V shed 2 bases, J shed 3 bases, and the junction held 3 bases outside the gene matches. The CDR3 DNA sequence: TGTGCCAGCAGCCAACGGGGACAGGGGAAAGAGACCCAGTACTTC. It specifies CASSQRGQGKETQYF. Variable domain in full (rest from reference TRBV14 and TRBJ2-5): EAGVTQFPSHSVIEKGQTVTLRCDPISGHDNLYWYRRVMGKEIKFLLHFVKESKQDESGMPNNRFLAERTGGTYSTLKVQPAELEDSGVYFCASSQRGQGKETQYFGPGTRLLVL.

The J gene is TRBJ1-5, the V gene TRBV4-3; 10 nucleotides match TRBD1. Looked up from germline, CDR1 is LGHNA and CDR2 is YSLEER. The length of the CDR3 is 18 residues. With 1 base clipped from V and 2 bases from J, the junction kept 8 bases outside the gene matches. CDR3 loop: CASSQVWDRGYGNQPQHF. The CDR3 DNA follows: TGCGCCAGCAGCCAAGTCTGGGACAGGGGATACGGCAATCAGCCCCAGCATTTT.

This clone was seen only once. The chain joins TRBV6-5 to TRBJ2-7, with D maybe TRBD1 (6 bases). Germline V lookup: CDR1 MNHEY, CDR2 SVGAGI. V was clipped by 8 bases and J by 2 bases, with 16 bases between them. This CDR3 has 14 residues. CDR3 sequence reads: CASGPGHPTYEQYF. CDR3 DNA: TGTGCCAGCGGTCCGGGACACCCGACCTACGAGCAGTACTTC.

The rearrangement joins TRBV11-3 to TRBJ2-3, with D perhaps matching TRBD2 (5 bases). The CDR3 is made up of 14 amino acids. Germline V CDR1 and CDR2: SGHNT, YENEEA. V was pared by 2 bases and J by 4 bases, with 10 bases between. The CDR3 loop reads CASSLSTGSDTQYF. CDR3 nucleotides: TGTGCCAGCAGCTTATCCACGGGGTCAGATACGCAGTATTTT.

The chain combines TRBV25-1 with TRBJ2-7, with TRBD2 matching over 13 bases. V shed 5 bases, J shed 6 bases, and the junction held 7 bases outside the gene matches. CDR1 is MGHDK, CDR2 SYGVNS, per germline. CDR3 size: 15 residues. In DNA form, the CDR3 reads TGTGCCAGCAGTCCCGGCGGACTAGCGGGAGTCGAGCAGTACTTC. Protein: CASSPGGLAGVEQYF.

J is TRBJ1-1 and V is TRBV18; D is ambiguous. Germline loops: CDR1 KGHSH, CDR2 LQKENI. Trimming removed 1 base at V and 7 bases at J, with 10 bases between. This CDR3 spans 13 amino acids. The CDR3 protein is CASSPRGKGEAFF. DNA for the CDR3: TGTGCCAGCTCACCACGAGGGAAGGGTGAAGCTTTCTTT.

The CDR3 DNA is TGTGCCAGCAGCTTAGGCCCTTCTGGAGAGACCCAGTACTTC. This sequence encodes CASSLGPSGETQYF. V usage is TRBV7-3 and J usage is TRBJ2-5, with D uncertain. V lost 2 bases and J lost 4, with 11 bases in between. Germline values: CDR1 SGHTA, CDR2 FQGTGA. The CDR3 is 14 amino acids.

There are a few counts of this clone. The CDR3 DNA sequence: TGTGCCAGCAGCCCGGACAGGGGTGCTGAAGCTTTCTTT. This encodes CASSPDRGAEAFF. V is TRBV6-5 and J is TRBJ1-1, with 9 positions matching TRBD1. V dropped 6 bases and J dropped 6; count of bases not matched to a gene: 5. The germline V gene has CDR1 MNHEY and CDR2 SVGAGI. The CDR3 has 13 amino acids.

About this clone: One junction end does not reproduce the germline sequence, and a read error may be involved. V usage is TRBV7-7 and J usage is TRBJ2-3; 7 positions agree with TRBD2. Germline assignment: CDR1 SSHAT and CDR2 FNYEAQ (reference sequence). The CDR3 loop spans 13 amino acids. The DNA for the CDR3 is TGTGCTAGCAGCCGGACTAGTTTCGATACGCAGTATTTT. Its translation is CASSRTSFDTQYF.

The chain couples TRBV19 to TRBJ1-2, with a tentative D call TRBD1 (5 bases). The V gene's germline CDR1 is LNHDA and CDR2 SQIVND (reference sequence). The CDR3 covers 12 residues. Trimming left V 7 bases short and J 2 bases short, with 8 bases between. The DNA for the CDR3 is TGTGCCAGTACCTCAGGGAACTATGGCTACACCTTC. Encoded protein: CASTSGNYGYTF.

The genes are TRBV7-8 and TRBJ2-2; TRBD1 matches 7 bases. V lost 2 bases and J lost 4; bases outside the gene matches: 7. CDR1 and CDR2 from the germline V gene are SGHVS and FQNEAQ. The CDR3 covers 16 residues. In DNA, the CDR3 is TGTGCCAGCAGCTTAAATACAGGGGTTCCCACCGGGGAGCTGTTTTTT. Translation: CASSLNTGVPTGELFF.

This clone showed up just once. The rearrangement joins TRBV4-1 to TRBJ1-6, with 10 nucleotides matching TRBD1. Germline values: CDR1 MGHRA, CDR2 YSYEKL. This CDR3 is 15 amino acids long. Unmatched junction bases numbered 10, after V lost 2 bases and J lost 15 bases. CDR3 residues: CASSQFGTGDSGLHF. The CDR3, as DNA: TGCGCCAGCAGCCAATTTGGGACAGGGGATTCAGGCCTCCACTTT.